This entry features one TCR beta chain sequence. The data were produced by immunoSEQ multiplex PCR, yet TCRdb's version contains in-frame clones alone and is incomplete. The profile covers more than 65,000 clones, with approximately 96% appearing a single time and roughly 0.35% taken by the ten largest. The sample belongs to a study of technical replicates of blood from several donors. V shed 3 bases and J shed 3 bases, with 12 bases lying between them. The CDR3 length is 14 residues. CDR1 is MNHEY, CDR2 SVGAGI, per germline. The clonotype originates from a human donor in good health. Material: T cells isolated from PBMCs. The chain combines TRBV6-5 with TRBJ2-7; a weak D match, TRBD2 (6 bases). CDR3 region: CASSYSAGSYEQYF. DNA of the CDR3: TGTGCCAGCAGTTATAGTGCGGGGAGCTACGAGCAGTACTTC.